The clone carrying this T cell receptor beta chain occurred a few times. Its specificity is not known. The sample originates from a study of CD8 T cells in ankylosing spondylitis. TCRdb re-called the 5' RACE reads through MiXCR, storing one row per CDR3 protein. The data show under 150,000 distinct CDR3 sequences, with roughly 8% seen just once and about 7.3% held by the top ten. Study results and caveats: Characteristic, it appeared, of ankylosing spondylitis blood was a TCR beta motif of about eight highly homologous variants.

The J segment lost 2 bases and the V segment lost 4 bases, leaving 20 bases of the junction unmatched. Germline V gene data show CDR1 as SGHVS and CDR2 as FQNEAQ. This CDR3 comprises 19 residues. The gene calls are TRBV7-8 and TRBJ2-7; 7 nucleotides match TRBD2. The source of this sequence is a male donor with ankylosing spondylitis. The sequencing sample was made of synovial fluid, either unsorted or a sorted T cell fraction (not recorded which). DNA for the CDR3: TGTGCCAGCAGCTCATTGCCCAGCGGGACTCATCTTATGGCCTACGAGCAGTACTTC. It encodes CASSSLPSGTHLMAYEQYF.